This is a list of T cell receptor beta chains from one sample in a study of OX40 agonist ivuxolimab in advanced cancers. Clones were read by immunoSEQ multiplex PCR, and TCRdb kept only the in-frame ones, dropping some. Of about 70,000 clones listed, about 85% are singletons. The sample in question was CD4+ or CD8+ T cells sorted from blood, obtained in a trial of the OX40 agonist ivuxolimab. These receptors were taken from an adult with an advanced solid tumor such as melanoma, head and neck, liver or kidney cancer. CDR3s include the opening cysteine and the closing phenylalanine or tryptophan. D genes are given only for firm matches. For some rows the clone size is stated as once, few or many, or as a class when expanded; others skip it.

clone_size j_call v_call d_call cdr3_aa cdr3_nt
- TRBJ2-5 TRBV30 - CAWSRVSGTQYF TGTGCCTGGAGTCGGGTTAGTGGGACCCAGTACTTC
- TRBJ2-3 TRBV9 - CASSADLGRDTQYF TGTGCCAGCAGCGCGGACCTAGGGCGGGATACGCAGTATTTT
- TRBJ1-3 TRBV5-6 - CASSPDFGSGGNTIYF TGTGCCAGCAGCCCGGACTTTGGTTCTGGTGGAAACACCATATATTTT
- TRBJ2-1 TRBV29-1 - CSVEFKQSGEQFF TGCAGCGTTGAATTCAAACAGTCGGGTGAGCAGTTCTTC
few TRBJ1-1 TRBV11-2 TRBD1 CASSRQGSTEAFF TGTGCCAGCAGCCGACAGGGGAGCACTGAAGCTTTCTTT
- TRBJ2-5 TRBV19 TRBD2 CASSIDRGGSGQETQYF TGTGCCAGTAGTATAGATCGCGGGGGGAGTGGACAAGAGACCCAGTACTTC
- TRBJ1-4 TRBV6-5 - CASSARTPRQEKLFF TGTGCCAGCAGTGCGCGGACGCCCCGGCAGGAAAAACTGTTTTTT
- TRBJ1-3 TRBV19 TRBD1 CASSPGGITGNTIYF TGTGCCAGTAGCCCAGGGGGCATAACTGGAAACACCATATATTTT
- TRBJ1-2 TRBV21-1 - CASSSRTGPLYGYTF TGTGCCAGCAGCTCTCGGACAGGGCCCCTATATGGCTACACCTTC
- TRBJ1-5 TRBV2 - CASSPQGTGNQPQHF TGTGCCAGCAGTCCCCAGGGGACGGGCAATCAGCCCCAGCATTTT
- TRBJ2-3 TRBV19 - CASSLSPGGTDTQYF TGTGCCAGTAGTCTCTCGCCTGGGGGCACAGATACGCAGTATTTT
- TRBJ1-3 TRBV6-5 - CASSYSDRSSGNTIYF TGTGCCAGCAGTTACTCCGACAGGAGCTCTGGAAACACCATATATTTT
- TRBJ2-7 TRBV6-5 - CASSPSYEQYF TGTGCCAGCAGCCCCTCCTACGAGCAGTACTTC
- TRBJ2-5 TRBV5-1 TRBD1 CASSGQGGIGETQYF TGCGCCAGCAGCGGACAGGGCGGTATCGGAGAGACCCAGTACTTC
- TRBJ1-1 TRBV6-4 - CASRGDRRTEAFF TGTGCCAGCAGAGGGGACCGGAGAACTGAAGCTTTCTTT
- TRBJ1-2 TRBV6-4 - CASSTWVGYTF TGTGCCAGCAGTACTTGGGTTGGCTACACCTTC
- TRBJ1-3 TRBV7-2 - CASSLEVRGRSSGNTIYF TGTGCCAGCAGCTTAGAAGTTAGGGGCCGCAGCTCTGGAAACACCATATATTTT
- TRBJ2-3 TRBV5-1 - CASSLLSLSTDTQYF TGTGCCAGCAGCTTGTTGAGTCTAAGCACAGATACGCAGTATTTT
- TRBJ2-3 TRBV5-8 - CASRYRSTDTQYF TGTGCCAGCCGATACAGGTCCACAGATACGCAGTATTTT
once TRBJ1-1 TRBV27 - CASSLTAQVNTEAFF TGTGCCAGCAGTTTAACCGCCCAGGTGAACACTGAAGCTTTCTTT
- TRBJ1-1 TRBV6-5 TRBD1 CASSFRGFTEAFF TGTGCCAGCAGTTTCAGGGGGTTCACTGAAGCTTTCTTT
- TRBJ2-7 TRBV11-2 - CASSPGQFTYEQYF TGTGCCAGCAGCCCCGGACAGTTTACCTACGAGCAGTACTTC
once TRBJ2-7 TRBV7-9 TRBD2 CASSPPPRLAGVRDEQYF TGTGCCAGCAGCCCACCCCCTAGACTAGCGGGAGTACGTGACGAGCAGTACTTC
- TRBJ1-2 TRBV9 - CASSVGAAVNYGYTF TGTGCCAGCAGCGTAGGGGCGGCCGTTAACTATGGCTACACCTTC
few TRBJ1-6 TRBV6-1 - CASSRDEDSPLHF TGTGCCAGCTCCCGGGACGAGGATTCACCCCTCCACTTT
- TRBJ1-6 TRBV28 TRBD1 CASSLGGGAGPHNSPLHF TGTGCCAGCAGTTTAGGAGGGGGCGCGGGTCCCCATAATTCACCCCTCCACTTT
- TRBJ2-3 TRBV7-2 TRBD2 CASSSRGVGGRAVDTQYF TGTGCCAGCAGCTCCCGGGGGGTAGGCGGGAGGGCCGTAGATACGCAGTATTTT
- TRBJ2-7 TRBV5-4 TRBD2 CASSPGTSGRGEQYF TGTGCCAGCAGCCCCGGGACTAGCGGGCGGGGAGAGCAGTACTTC
- TRBJ2-1 TRBV13 - CASSPGGLNNEQFF TGTGCCAGCAGCCCCGGGGGTTTAAACAATGAGCAGTTCTTC
- TRBJ1-2 TRBV6-1 - CASSPPDLRRGYTF TGTGCCAGCAGTCCTCCGGACTTAAGAAGGGGCTACACCTTC
once TRBJ2-3 TRBV10-3 - CAISDWGGGEDTQYF TGTGCCATCAGTGATTGGGGAGGCGGGGAAGATACGCAGTATTTT
- TRBJ2-3 TRBV7-9 TRBD2 CASSTDIAGAGTDTQYF TGTGCCAGCAGCACCGATATAGCGGGAGCGGGCACAGATACGCAGTATTTT
- TRBJ1-2 TRBV29-1 - CSVDGGADGGYTF TGCAGCGTTGATGGGGGAGCCGATGGTGGCTACACCTTC
- TRBJ2-3 TRBV4-2 TRBD2 CASSQERAGGGDTQYF TGTGCCAGCAGCCAAGAGAGAGCGGGGGGTGGAGATACGCAGTATTTT
few TRBJ1-4 TRBV2 - CASSDPLQKLFF TGTGCCAGCAGTGACCCCTTGCAAAAACTGTTTTTT
- TRBJ2-7 TRBV15 - CATAQGRDTIYEQYF TGTGCCACCGCCCAAGGCCGGGACACGATCTACGAGCAGTACTTC
- TRBJ1-2 TRBV30 TRBD1 CAWSVSGQYYGYTF TGTGCCTGGAGTGTATCGGGACAGTACTATGGCTACACCTTC
- TRBJ2-5 TRBV6-1 - CANRASGQETQYF TGTGCCAACAGGGCTAGCGGCCAAGAGACCCAGTACTTC
- TRBJ2-3 TRBV30 - CAWSWVTLTDTQYF TGTGCCTGGAGTTGGGTCACCTTAACAGATACGCAGTATTTT
- TRBJ1-2 TRBV5-1 - CASSLTGINYGYTF TGCGCCAGCAGCTTGACAGGGATAAACTATGGCTACACCTTC
- TRBJ2-3 TRBV15 - CATSRAEGGPKPTDTQYF TGTGCCACCAGCAGAGCGGAGGGGGGCCCGAAACCTACAGATACGCAGTATTTT